These T cell receptor beta chains were read from a single sample in a study of blood T cell repertoires in COVID-19. The assay was immunoSEQ multiplex PCR, and TCRdb's table has in-frame clones only and misses some. The table lists 360,000 or so clones, around 83% of them singletons, with 5% to 5.5% in the top ten. The sequenced sample was PBMCs or T cells enriched from blood (not recorded which). Receptors originate from a woman aged 45-59 years who had recovered from COVID-19. Each CDR3 is given with its conserved first and last residue. D genes are given only for firm matches. The size entry is marked missing in some rows and otherwise reads once, few, many or a size class.

-,TRBV7-9,-,TRBJ2-5,CASSGRDRTSSIETQYF,TGTGCCAGCAGCGGGAGGGACAGGACTTCCTCAATAGAGACCCAGTACTTC
TRBD2,TRBV27,-,TRBJ2-5,CASSLAPGLAGGPETQYF,TGTGCCAGCAGTTTAGCCCCGGGACTAGCGGGAGGGCCAGAGACCCAGTACTTC
-,TRBV15,-,TRBJ1-1,CATSRDLQGMNTEAFF,TGTGCCACCAGCAGAGATCTCCAGGGGATGAACACTGAAGCTTTCTTT
-,TRBV5-4,-,TRBJ1-2,CASSLGGTGGYTF,TGTGCCAGCAGCTTGGGGGGAACGGGAGGCTACACCTTC
-,TRBV30,-,TRBJ1-2,CAWSVSGFGYTF,TGTGCCTGGAGTGTGTCAGGGTTTGGCTACACCTTC
TRBD1,TRBV11-2,-,TRBJ1-1,CASSLSALTGGTEAFF,TGTGCCAGCAGCTTATCGGCTCTTACAGGGGGCACTGAAGCTTTCTTT
TRBD2,TRBV5-6,-,TRBJ2-3,CASSGPGLALYTDTQYF,TGTGCCAGCAGCGGACCGGGACTAGCGCTATACACAGATACGCAGTATTTT
-,TRBV28,-,TRBJ1-1,CASSYVGGNTEAFF,TGTGCCAGCAGTTACGTGGGGGGGAACACTGAAGCTTTCTTT
-,TRBV11-3,-,TRBJ2-7,CASSYGAGRSYEQYF,TGTGCCAGCAGCTATGGGGCAGGCCGCTCCTACGAGCAGTACTTC
-,TRBV19,-,TRBJ1-2,CASSIDLYYGYTF,TGTGCCAGTAGTATAGATCTTTACTATGGCTACACCTTC
TRBD2,TRBV6-2/TRBV6-3,-,TRBJ2-7,CASSYLPLAGDREQYF,TGTGCCAGCAGTTACCTCCCCCTAGCGGGAGACAGGGAGCAGTACTTC
-,TRBV5-6,once,TRBJ1-1,CASSLKAGRQTDFF,TGTGCCAGCAGCTTGAAGGCTGGCAGGCAAACGGATTTCTTT
-,TRBV5-4,-,TRBJ2-2,CASSRYTGSHGELFF,TGTGCCAGCAGCCGTTATACAGGGTCCCACGGGGAGCTGTTTTTT
-,TRBV9,-,TRBJ1-4,CASSKGGTNEKLFF,TGTGCCAGCAGTAAAGGGGGAACTAATGAAAAACTGTTTTTT
TRBD2,TRBV4-2,-,TRBJ2-7,CASSQDQGAGLGAYEQYF,TGTGCCAGCAGCCAAGATCAGGGAGCGGGACTCGGGGCCTACGAGCAGTACTTC
TRBD1,TRBV9,-,TRBJ1-1,CASSPRTGGAGLTEAFF,TGTGCCAGCAGCCCGAGGACAGGGGGCGCAGGTCTCACTGAAGCTTTCTTT
-,TRBV7-2,-,TRBJ2-7,CASSLLPGAEQYF,TGTGCCAGCAGCCTCCTCCCAGGGGCTGAGCAGTACTTC
-,TRBV7-6,-,TRBJ2-1,CASSPLGGQGTYNEQFF,TGTGCCAGCAGCCCCCTGGGGGGGCAGGGGACCTACAATGAGCAGTTCTTC
TRBD1,TRBV2,-,TRBJ1-5,CASLGQGSQPQHF,TGTGCCAGTTTAGGACAGGGGAGTCAGCCCCAGCATTTT
-,TRBV29-1,-,TRBJ1-2,CSVEGGSGYSYGYTF,TGCAGCGTTGAAGGAGGGAGCGGGTATTCCTATGGCTACACCTTC
TRBD1,TRBV30,-,TRBJ2-3,CAWSVTGDDGDTQYF,TGTGCCTGGAGTGTAACAGGGGACGATGGAGATACGCAGTATTTT
TRBD1,TRBV28,-,TRBJ1-2,CASRAGTGPYGYTF,TGTGCCAGCAGGGCCGGGACAGGGCCCTATGGCTACACCTTC
TRBD1,TRBV9,-,TRBJ1-2,CASSQYDRGDGYTF,TGTGCCAGCAGCCAGTACGACAGGGGTGATGGCTACACCTTC
TRBD1,TRBV5-1,few,TRBJ1-3,CASSRQGSDGGRNTIYF,TGCGCCAGCAGCAGACAGGGGTCGGATGGCGGGAGAAACACCATATATTTT
TRBD1,TRBV19,-,TRBJ1-1,CATKGQPNTEAFF,TGTGCCACTAAGGGACAGCCGAACACTGAAGCTTTCTTT
TRBD1,TRBV6-2/TRBV6-3,-,TRBJ1-1,CASSYSADRGNTEAFF,TGTGCCAGCAGTTACTCTGCGGACAGGGGGAACACTGAAGCTTTCTTT
-,TRBV30,-,TRBJ1-2,CAWSTTGTRGGYTF,TGTGCCTGGAGTACCACAGGGACCCGGGGTGGCTACACCTTC
-,TRBV9,-,TRBJ2-5,CASNQDPSGETQYF,TGTGCCAGCAACCAGGACCCAAGCGGGGAGACCCAGTACTTC
-,TRBV6-1,-,TRBJ2-7,CASSLGGYEQYF,TGTGCCAGCAGTTTAGGGGGTTACGAGCAGTACTTC
-,TRBV18,-,TRBJ1-5,CASSIQGMGQPQHF,TGTGCCAGCTCAATACAGGGAATGGGTCAGCCCCAGCATTTT
TRBD1,TRBV11-2,-,TRBJ2-6,CASSLRTGPVLTF,TGTGCCAGCAGCTTAAGGACAGGCCCCGTCCTGACTTTC
-,TRBV11-3,-,TRBJ1-1,CASSLPGAGGTEAFF,TGTGCCAGCAGCTTACCCGGGGCGGGAGGCACTGAAGCTTTCTTT
-,TRBV7-9,-,TRBJ1-1,CASSLVGVRRNTEAFF,TGTGCCAGCAGCTTAGTGGGAGTAAGACGGAACACTGAAGCTTTCTTT
-,TRBV7-6,-,TRBJ2-2,CASSFKGGGSFDTGELFF,TGTGCCAGCAGCTTCAAGGGGGGCGGGAGTTTTGACACCGGGGAGCTGTTTTTT
-,TRBV6-6,-,TRBJ1-5,CASSYPGGQPQHF,TGTGCCAGCAGTTACCCGGGTGGACAGCCCCAGCATTTT
TRBD2,TRBV7-2,-,TRBJ2-7,CASSSGLEGYEQYF,TGTGCCAGCAGCTCCGGACTAGAAGGCTACGAGCAGTACTTC
TRBD1,TRBV7-6,-,TRBJ2-5,CASSFPRSTGNPETQYF,TGTGCCAGCAGCTTTCCTCGATCGACAGGGAATCCGGAGACCCAGTACTTC
TRBD1,TRBV5-6,-,TRBJ1-1,CASSLRGQITEAFF,TGTGCCAGCAGCTTGAGGGGACAGATCACTGAAGCTTTCTTT
TRBD1,TRBV27,-,TRBJ1-6,CASRQQGTHSPLHF,TGTGCCAGCAGGCAACAGGGGACCCATTCACCCCTCCACTTT
TRBD1,TRBV4-3,-,TRBJ1-2,CASSPGTGVYGYTF,TGCGCCAGCAGCCCCGGGACAGGGGTTTATGGCTACACCTTC
-,TRBV6-5,-,TRBJ1-3,CASSPVLGNTIYF,TGTGCCAGCAGCCCGGTGCTAGGAAACACCATATATTTT
-,TRBV5-4,-,TRBJ2-5,CASSLMREGETQYF,TGTGCCAGCAGCTTGATGAGGGAAGGCGAGACCCAGTACTTC
-,TRBV7-2,-,TRBJ1-2,CASSLVLTGWDGYTF,TGTGCCAGCAGCTTAGTTCTCACAGGGTGGGATGGCTACACCTTC